The TCR beta chain described here comes from a study of vaccination and CD4 T cells after COVID-19. Study-level background: Two-dose vaccination with either BNT162b2 or mRNA-1273 was given to participants. Study observations and caveats: SARS-CoV-2-reactive clonotypes rose nonsignificantly, with the median going from roughly 19 to 38.

As regards this clonotype: Antigen specificity is unknown.

The treatment is: roughly 10-day PBMC culture with coronavirus spike peptide pools or control peptides (ViraFEST assay). First, ViraFEST expanded antigen-specific T cells with peptide pools, and next it sequenced the TCRs. Wells that each held some 2 million PBMCs were cultured with roughly 10 IU/ml IL-2 and 8.5 to 10 ug/ml peptide pools. The V end was cut by 0 bases, the J end by 6 bases, with 8 bases between. The CDR3 spans 13 residues. The Oncomine TCR Beta short-read assay was applied to DNA of cultured CD4+ T cells. From the PCR reads, TCRdb called clonotypes with MiXCR, one entry per CDR3 protein. The sample has approximately 19,000 distinct CDR3 sequences; 40% to 45% are singletons.

Material: CD4+ T cells from blood, cultured in vitro. This receptor was obtained from a human donor who had recovered from COVID-19. This chain uses TRBV12-3 or TRBV12-4 with TRBJ1-2, with D unresolved. CDR3 amino acids: CASSLARRDGYTF. Written as DNA, the CDR3 is TGTGCCAGCAGTTTAGCGCGAAGAGATGGCTACACCTTC.